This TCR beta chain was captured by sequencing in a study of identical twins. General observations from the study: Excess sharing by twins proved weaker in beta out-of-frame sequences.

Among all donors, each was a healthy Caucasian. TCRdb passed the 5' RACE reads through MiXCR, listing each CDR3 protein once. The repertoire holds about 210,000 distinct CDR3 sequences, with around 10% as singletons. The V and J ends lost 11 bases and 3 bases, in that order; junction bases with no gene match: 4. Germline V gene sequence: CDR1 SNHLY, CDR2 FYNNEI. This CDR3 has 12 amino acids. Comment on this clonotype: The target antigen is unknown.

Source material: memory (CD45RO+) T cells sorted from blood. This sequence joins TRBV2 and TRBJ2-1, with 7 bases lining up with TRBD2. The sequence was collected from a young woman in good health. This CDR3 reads CAGGGFYNEQFF. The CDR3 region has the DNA TGTGCCGGCGGGGGTTTCTACAATGAGCAGTTCTTC.